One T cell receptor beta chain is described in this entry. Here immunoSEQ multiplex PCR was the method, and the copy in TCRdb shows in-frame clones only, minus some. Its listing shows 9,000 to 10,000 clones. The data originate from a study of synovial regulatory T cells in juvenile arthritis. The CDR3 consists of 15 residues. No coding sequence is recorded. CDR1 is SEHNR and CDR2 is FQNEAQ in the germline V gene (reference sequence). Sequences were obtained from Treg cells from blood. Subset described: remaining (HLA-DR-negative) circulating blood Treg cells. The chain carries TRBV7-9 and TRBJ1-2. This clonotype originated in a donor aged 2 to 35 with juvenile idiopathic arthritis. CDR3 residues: CASSDSSNEARGYTF. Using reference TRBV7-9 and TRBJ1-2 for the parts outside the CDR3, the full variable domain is DTGVSQNPRHKITKRGQNVTFRCDPISEHNRLYWYRQTLGQGPEFLTYFQNEAQLEKSRLLSDRFSAERPKGSFSTLEIQRTEQGDSAMYLCASSDSSNEARGYTFGSGTRLTVV.